This T cell receptor beta chain originates from a study of T cells in Graves' hyperthyroidism and ophthalmopathy. Study conclusions and caveats: Ophthalmopathy was model-predicted a median about 6.9 months pre-onset.

Stable disease denoted Graves' hyperthyroidism without ophthalmopathy progression within 18 months. With a duration under 2 months, the hyperthyroidism was newly diagnosed in patients aged 18 to 65. The study left out patients who had uncontrolled infection, other autoimmune disease, pregnancy or lactation. RNA transcripts were the template for amplifying TCR beta CDR3 regions. First-round RT-PCR with HTBI primers amplified the TCR CDR3 region. In TCRdb, the multiplex PCR reads were re-called with MiXCR into one record per CDR3 protein. The sample lists about 580,000 distinct CDR3 sequences, more than 45% seen once, with more than 7.5% in the top ten. The V gene lost 5 bases and the J gene lost 0 bases, with 12 bases spanning the gap. Germline CDR1 SEHNR, CDR2 FQNEAQ (reference sequence). CDR3 length: 15 amino acids. Details on this clonotype: What it binds is not known.

This sequence was found in a woman aged 18-29 years with Graves' hyperthyroidism. V usage is TRBV7-9 and J usage is TRBJ2-3, with unresolved D. Sequences were obtained from peripheral blood or thyroid tissue (not recorded which). This CDR3 reads CASSVQTISTDTQYF. CDR3 bases: TGTGCCAGCAGCGTCCAAACCATTAGCACAGATACGCAGTATTTT.